These 18 T cell receptor beta chains came from one sample sequenced in a study of liver allograft versus peripheral blood T cells. About the study: Comparisons were made between T cell receptor repertoires found in transplanted livers and those circulating in recipients' peripheral blood.

One entry per CDR3 protein results from TCRdb running MiXCR on the reads. The sample contains 5,000 to 7,000 distinct CDR3 sequences, about 18% of which appear only once. These receptors all stem from a human patient who had a liver transplant. Some T cells may be transferred from the graft donor.

By share, this clonotype counts as medium-sized. The J gene is TRBJ1-5, the V gene TRBV6-6; 8 nucleotides line up with TRBD1. Trimming at V came to 5 bases and at J to 5 bases, leaving 2 bases not matched to a gene. The CDR3 is made up of 13 amino acids. Looked up from germline, CDR1 is MNHNY and CDR2 is SVGAGI (reference sequence). The CDR3 here is CASSNRGYQPQHF. CDR3 nucleotide sequence: TGTGCCAGCAGTAACAGGGGGTATCAGCCCCAGCATTTT.

Only a few counts were recorded for this clonotype. The chain couples TRBV20-1 to TRBJ2-1; a possible D gene is TRBD2 (5 bases). The germline V and J ends were trimmed by 3 bases and 8 bases, with 11 bases remaining between them. The CDR3 length is 12 residues. Germline CDR1 and CDR2: DFQATT and SNEGSKA (reference sequence). The DNA of the CDR3 is TGCAGTGCTAGCGGGATATTCGATGAGCAGTTCTTC. Its protein product is CSASGIFDEQFF.

This clonotype was counted between two and nine times. The CDR3 protein is CASSISRLAGGGETQYF. DNA of the CDR3: TGTGCCAGTAGTATAAGCCGACTAGCGGGAGGTGGAGAGACCCAGTACTTC. The V and J genes are TRBV19 and TRBJ2-5, with 13 bases lining up with TRBD2. Germline CDR1 and CDR2: LNHDA and SQIVND (reference sequence). V lost 2 bases, J lost 4 bases, and 7 bases stayed unmatched. This CDR3 spans 17 amino acids.

V and J are TRBV28 and TRBJ2-7; no reliable D call. The CDR3 sequence is 13 residues long. CDR1 and CDR2 (germline): MDHEN, SYDVKM. Trimming took 8 bases from V and 4 from J, leaving 15 bases between them. CDR3 nucleotide sequence: TGTGCCAGCGGGCAGACGATAAGGTACGAGCAGTACTTC. It is translated as CASGQTIRYEQYF.

This clonotype is deemed medium-sized (0.01 to 0.1%). The chain employs TRBV19 and TRBJ1-2; the D gene is possibly TRBD1 (5 bases). The length of the CDR3 is 12 residues. V was shortened by 4 bases and J by 6 bases, with 9 bases between the two germline ends. The germline V gene has CDR1 LNHDA and CDR2 SQIVND (reference sequence). This chain's CDR3 is CASSNRRDGYTF. In DNA, the CDR3 is TGTGCCAGTAGTAACCGCAGGGATGGCTACACCTTC.

This clonotype showed up just a few times. The chain carries TRBV20-1 and TRBJ1-3; possibly TRBD1 for D (5 bases). V lost 3 bases and J lost 1, with 19 bases in between. From germline, CDR1 is DFQATT and CDR2 SNEGSKA (reference sequence). The length of the CDR3 is 17 residues. CDR3 residues: CSASLGGRFISGNTIYF. DNA for the CDR3: TGCAGTGCTAGTCTGGGGGGTCGTTTTATTTCTGGAAACACCATATATTTT.

By sample share, this clonotype is medium-sized. The V gene is TRBV18, the J gene TRBJ2-2; possible D gene TRBD2, 6 bases. The CDR3 has 13 residues. Germline V gene sequence: CDR1 KGHSH, CDR2 LQKENI. V was clipped by 3 bases and J by 6 bases, with 8 bases between them. CDR3 in amino acids: CASSPEGPGELFF. As DNA, the CDR3 is TGTGCCAGCTCACCGGAGGGCCCCGGGGAGCTGTTTTTT.

The chain carries TRBV20-1 and TRBJ1-1; 10 bases line up with TRBD1. Germline values: CDR1 DFQATT, CDR2 SNEGSKA (reference sequence). J was trimmed by 3 bases and V by 0 bases; bases with no gene match: 7. CDR3 size: 16 residues. The CDR3, as DNA: TGCAGTGCTAGAGATCTCGACAGGGGGCAAGACACTGAAGCTTTCTTT. Protein sequence: CSARDLDRGQDTEAFF.

J is TRBJ1-1 and V is TRBV20-1; TRBD1 aligns across 7 bases. The CDR3 runs 13 residues. V lost 5 bases and J lost 4; bases outside the gene matches: 7. CDR1 DFQATT and CDR2 SNEGSKA come from the germline V gene (reference sequence). CDR3 sequence reads: CSAQGVGGTEAFF. For the CDR3, the DNA is TGCAGTGCTCAGGGGGTGGGGGGCACTGAAGCTTTCTTT.

This clonotype was seen only a few times. V usage is TRBV20-1 and J usage is TRBJ2-3; 8 bases fit TRBD2. J was trimmed by 0 bases and V by 6 bases; bases with no gene match: 11. CDR3 length: 16 residues. CDR1 is DFQATT, CDR2 SNEGSKA, per germline (reference sequence). The CDR3 loop reads CSARRASGLSTDTQYF. In DNA, the CDR3 is TGCAGTGCCCGCCGGGCTAGCGGGCTTAGCACAGATACGCAGTATTTT.

Judged by abundance, this clonotype is medium-sized. J is TRBJ2-1 and V is TRBV18; D may be TRBD1 (6 bases). Germline values: CDR1 KGHSH, CDR2 LQKENI. CDR3 length: 13 amino acids. The germline V and J ends were trimmed by 10 bases and 7 bases, with 17 bases remaining between them. In DNA form, the CDR3 reads TGTGCCACCGCACAGGGAGTACAGAATGAGCAGTTCTTC. Protein product: CATAQGVQNEQFF. Filled out from reference TRBV18 and TRBJ2-1, the complete variable domain reads NAGVMQNPRHLVRRRGQEARLRCSPMKGHSHVYWYRQLPEEGLKFMVYLQKENIIDESGMPKERFSAEFPKEGPSILRIQQVVRGDSAAYFCATAQGVQNEQFFGPGTRLTVL.

This clonotype is medium-sized. The chain combines TRBV6-1 with TRBJ2-1; 7 nucleotides align to TRBD1. J was trimmed by 9 bases and V by 6 bases; bases with no gene match: 14. CDR3 length: 15 amino acids. CDR1 and CDR2 (germline): MNHNS, SASEGT. The CDR3 nucleotides read TGTGCCAGCAGCCCTTCGGGACAGACCTTCGGTGAGCAGTTCTTC. Translating it yields CASSPSGQTFGEQFF.

This clonotype was counted a few times. The rearrangement joins TRBV24-1 to TRBJ2-5; 7 positions match TRBD2. Germline-derived CDR1 and CDR2 are KGHDR and SFDVKD. V lost 2 bases and J lost 2; bases outside the gene matches: 4. There are 15 residues in the CDR3. The CDR3: CATSDSSSGQETQYF. In DNA form, the CDR3 reads TGTGCCACCAGTGATTCGTCTAGCGGACAAGAGACCCAGTACTTC.

This clonotype was observed a few times. CDR3 sequence: CASRGTGGEQPQHF. CDR3 DNA sequence: TGTGCCAGCAGAGGGACAGGGGGTGAGCAGCCCCAGCATTTT. The chain uses TRBV12-3 or TRBV12-4 and TRBJ1-5; TRBD1 aligns across 11 bases. CDR3 length: 14 residues. The ends lost 6 bases at V and 7 bases at J; junction bases unmatched: 5.

The V call is TRBV6-5, the J call TRBJ1-6; D might be TRBD1 (6 bases). CDR1 is MNHEY, CDR2 SVGAGI, per germline. CDR3 length: 15 residues. V was trimmed by 9 bases and J by 10 bases, leaving 22 bases between them. CDR3 in amino acids: CARRRTDIGYSPLHF. CDR3 DNA: TGTGCCAGACGCCGGACAGACATAGGCTACTCACCCCTCCACTTT.

Judged by abundance, this clonotype is medium-sized. The V call is TRBV25-1, the J call TRBJ2-2; TRBD1 matches at 9 bases. Germline CDR1 reads MGHDK; CDR2 reads SYGVNS. This CDR3 is 18 amino acids long. The J segment lost 3 bases and the V segment lost 4 bases, leaving 12 bases of the junction unmatched. CDR3 region: CASSGRIRTGVDTGELFF. The CDR3 DNA follows: TGTGCCAGCAGTGGACGAATCCGGACAGGGGTGGACACCGGGGAGCTGTTTTTT.

This clonotype is labeled as medium-sized. The rearrangement links TRBV6-5 to TRBJ1-4; D is unresolved. From germline, CDR1 is MNHEY and CDR2 SVGAGI. Trimming removed 3 bases at V and 4 bases at J, with 15 bases between. The CDR3 length is 16 residues. The CDR3 here is CASSYFPPGFNEKLFF. CDR3 coding DNA: TGTGCCAGCAGTTATTTCCCCCCGGGTTTTAATGAAAAACTGTTTTTT.

This clonotype is medium-sized in the sample. The chain employs TRBV12-3 or TRBV12-4 and TRBJ1-3; D is ambiguous. CDR3 length: 15 residues. Trimming stripped 3 bases from V and 0 bases from J, with 9 bases between. The CDR3 DNA reads TGTGCCAGCAGTTTGTTACCTGCCTCTGGAAACACCATATATTTT. The encoded protein is CASSLLPASGNTIYF.